A single sample is the source of the 20 T cell receptor beta chains below, sequenced in a study of cytomegalovirus exposure and HLA in healthy donors. A multiplex PCR was run with 60 Vbeta primers and 13 Jbeta primers. The table came from immunoSEQ multiplex PCR; TCRdb's copy has only in-frame clones and leaves some out. The table lists 150,000 to 200,000 clones, roughly 74% of them singletons. Sample: PBMCs. The receptor set was obtained from a woman aged 25 to 45 in good health and CMV-seropositive.

This clone was counted only a few times. V is TRBV11-2 and J is TRBJ2-5; 9 nucleotides align to TRBD2. V shed 3 bases, J shed 4 bases, and the junction held 15 bases outside the gene matches. CDR1 and CDR2 (germline): SGHAT, FQNNGV. The CDR3 is 18 residues long. As DNA, the CDR3 is TGTGCCAGCAGCTTCCCTCCCCTAGCGGGGCTAATGGGAGAGACCCAGTACTTC. Residues: CASSFPPLAGLMGETQYF.

V is TRBV6-5 and J is TRBJ2-1, with a weak D call TRBD2 (5 bases). CDR3 length: 14 residues. In germline, CDR1 is MNHEY, CDR2 SVGAGI. V lost 5 bases and J 5 bases, leaving 13 bases between the germline ends. CDR3 nucleotides: TGTGCCAGCAGTGAGGGCAAATCTCACAATGAGCAGTTCTTC. Translation: CASSEGKSHNEQFF.

V usage is TRBV6-1 and J usage is TRBJ1-6; the match to TRBD1 covers 8 bases. The CDR3 consists of 15 residues. Germline V gives CDR1 MNHNS, CDR2 SASEGT. Trimming took 6 bases from V and 7 from J; bases not matched to a gene: 8. CDR3 sequence: CASRFGGQANSPLHF. The CDR3 nucleotides are TGTGCCAGCAGATTTGGGGGACAGGCAAATTCACCCCTCCACTTT.

The chain is built from TRBV6-5 and TRBJ1-5; D unclear. The CDR3 consists of 13 residues. Germline loops: CDR1 MNHEY, CDR2 SVGAGI. Trimming shortened V by 5 bases and J by 0 bases, and 5 bases separated the two germline ends. The CDR3 loop is CASSRLSNQPQHF. Written as DNA, the CDR3 is TGTGCCAGCAGTCGACTTAGCAATCAGCCCCAGCATTTT.

Of note for this clone: In the same sample, other DNA sequences code for this CDR3. The chain carries TRBV9 and TRBJ1-2; no reliable D call. The CDR3 is made up of 13 amino acids. Germline V gene data show CDR1 as SGDLS and CDR2 as YYNGEE. The V gene lost 0 bases and the J gene lost 4 bases, with 7 bases spanning the gap. CDR3 DNA sequence: TGTGCCAGCAGCGTAGACCTCAGCTATGGCTACACCTTC. It codes for CASSVDLSYGYTF. The complete variable domain, with remaining parts taken from reference TRBV9 and TRBJ1-2, reads DSGVTQTPKHLITATGQRVTLRCSPRSGDLSVYWYQQSLDQGLQFLIQYYNGEERAKGNILERFSAQQFPDLHSELNLSSLELGDSALYFCASSVDLSYGYTFGSGTRLTVV.

The CDR3 DNA sequence: TGCGCCAGCAGCCAGGGACTGGGTTACAATGAGCAGTTCTTC. It is translated as CASSQGLGYNEQFF. The V and J genes are TRBV5-1 and TRBJ2-1; a weak D match, TRBD2 (6 bases). CDR1 and CDR2 from the germline V gene are SGHRS and YFSETQ. This CDR3 is 14 amino acids long. Trimming removed 4 bases from V and 4 bases from J, with 12 bases in between.

The genes are TRBV5-5 and TRBJ2-7, with 8 bases aligning to TRBD2. Germline V lookup: CDR1 SGHKS, CDR2 YYEKEE (reference sequence). Trimming cost V 3 bases and J 3 bases; bases outside gene matches: 5. CDR3 length: 14 residues. Here the CDR3 DNA reads TGTGCCAGCAGCTCGGGCAGCGGGGGCTACGAGCAGTACTTC. Translating gives CASSSGSGGYEQYF.

The CDR3 sequence is CASSLKWLAGPWEQYF. The CDR3 DNA is TGTGCCAGCAGCTTAAAATGGCTAGCGGGACCCTGGGAGCAGTACTTC. This chain links TRBV27 with TRBJ2-7; TRBD2 aligns across 9 bases. Germline V gene data show CDR1 as MNHEY and CDR2 as SMNVEV (reference sequence). Germline trimming cut 6 bases from V and 7 bases from J; bases unmatched to any gene: 16. There are 16 residues in the CDR3.

The CDR3 DNA is TGCGCCAGCAGCCCCACTGTTGGCAGGGCGAGGAACGAGCAGTACTTC. It translates to CASSPTVGRARNEQYF. The rearrangement links TRBV4-1 to TRBJ2-7; D perhaps matches TRBD1 (5 bases). Germline V gives CDR1 MGHRA, CDR2 YSYEKL. Trimming took 4 bases from V and 5 from J, leaving 21 bases between them. The CDR3 contains 16 residues.

In its sample, this clone was seen once. The chain joins TRBV6-5 to TRBJ2-5; no clear D. This CDR3 has 14 residues. Trimming left V 6 bases short and J 1 base short, with 12 bases between. The germline gives CDR1 MNHEY, CDR2 SVGAGI. The CDR3 coding sequence is TGTGCCAGCAGCCGTGACACTTCCCAAGAGACCCAGTACTTC. This sequence encodes CASSRDTSQETQYF.

This rearrangement joins TRBV27 to TRBJ1-2; D ambiguous. Trimming cost V 0 bases and J 4 bases, with 9 bases left between them. CDR1 MNHEY and CDR2 SMNVEV come from the germline V gene (reference sequence). There are 14 residues in the CDR3. DNA of the CDR3: TGTGCCAGCAGTTTATCGGTGACTGCCTATGGCTACACCTTC. Translation gives CASSLSVTAYGYTF.

This chain links TRBV2 with TRBJ2-7; 11 positions agree with TRBD1. The CDR3 totals 14 residues. The germline V gene encodes CDR1 SNHLY and CDR2 FYNNEI. Germline trimming cut 6 bases from V and 1 base from J; bases unmatched to any gene: 2. CDR3 residues: CASSGTGGSYEQYF. The CDR3 bases are TGTGCCAGCAGCGGGACAGGGGGGTCCTACGAGCAGTACTTC. Variable domain in full (rest from reference TRBV2 and TRBJ2-7): EPEVTQTPSHQVTQMGQEVILRCVPISNHLYFYWYRQILGQKVEFLVSFYNNEISEKSEIFDDQFSVERPDGSNFTLKIRSTKLEDSAMYFCASSGTGGSYEQYFGPGTRLTVT.

V gene TRBV18 combines with J gene TRBJ2-1, with 7 bases lining up with TRBD2. Germline CDR1 is KGHSH and CDR2 is LQKENI. The CDR3 covers 15 residues. V lost 2 bases and J lost 8; bases outside the gene matches: 9. The DNA for the CDR3 is TGTGCCAGCTCACCAAGCGGGGTCTCACGCCATGAGCAGTTCTTC. Translation: CASSPSGVSRHEQFF.

The chain combines TRBV5-1 with TRBJ2-1; the D is unclear. The CDR3 runs to 13 residues. Per the germline V gene, CDR1 is SGHRS and CDR2 is YFSETQ. Between the trimmed V and J ends, which lost 1 base and 3 bases, there was a span of 5 bases. As DNA, the CDR3 is TGCGCCAGCAGCTTGTCGGGCTACAATGAGCAGTTCTTC. Translation: CASSLSGYNEQFF.

This clone appeared a single time. The gene calls are TRBV6-1 and TRBJ1-2, with D uncertain. CDR3 length equals 14 residues. From germline, CDR1 is MNHNS and CDR2 SASEGT. V lost 4 bases and J 4 bases, leaving 13 bases between the germline ends. The CDR3, as DNA: TGTGCCAGCAGTGCCCGTCGTAGCGCCTATGGCTACACCTTC. Its protein is CASSARRSAYGYTF.

The rearrangement joins TRBV6-5 to TRBJ1-2; D not certain. The CDR3 consists of 13 residues. With 5 bases removed from V and 4 bases from J, the gap between germline ends came to 11 bases. The germline V gene encodes CDR1 MNHEY and CDR2 SVGAGI. In nucleotides, the CDR3 is TGTGCCAGCAGTCCCGACATGTTCTATGGCTACACCTTC. Its protein product is CASSPDMFYGYTF.

V usage is TRBV5-6 and J usage is TRBJ2-1; D gene unclear. Germline assignment: CDR1 SGHDT and CDR2 YYEEEE. The CDR3 totals 13 residues. V was shortened by 1 base and J by 12 bases, with 14 bases between the two germline ends. CDR3 protein: CASSLPADLGQFF. The DNA for the CDR3 is TGTGCCAGCAGCTTGCCCGCCGACTTGGGGCAGTTCTTC.

J is TRBJ2-5 and V is TRBV13; D remains ambiguous. The germline CDR1 and CDR2 sequences are PRHDT and FYEKMQ (reference sequence). There are 15 residues in the CDR3. The V and J ends lost 3 bases and 5 bases respectively, with 16 bases between them. CDR3 sequence reads: CASSLSLLELETQYF. CDR3 bases: TGTGCCAGCAGCTTGTCTCTCTTGGAGCTGGAGACCCAGTACTTC. Together with reference TRBV13 and TRBJ2-5, the CDR3 gives the full variable domain: AAGVIQSPRHLIKEKRETATLKCYPIPRHDTVYWYQQGPGQDPQFLISFYEKMQSDKGSIPDRFSAQQFSDYHSELNMSSLELGDSALYFCASSLSLLELETQYFGPGTRLLVL.

This chain connects TRBV28 to TRBJ1-2, with 9 bases that match TRBD1. The germline V gene encodes CDR1 MDHEN and CDR2 SYDVKM. V dropped 4 bases and J dropped 2; count of bases not matched to a gene: 14. This CDR3 is built from 18 residues. In nucleotides, the CDR3 is TGTGCCAGCAGTTCACGAACCCTAGGAGGACAGGGGAACTATGGCTACACCTTC. Translated, it gives CASSSRTLGGQGNYGYTF.

The chain has TRBV19 and TRBJ1-4, with D tentatively TRBD1 (6 bases). Germline values: CDR1 LNHDA, CDR2 SQIVND (reference sequence). V was trimmed by 7 bases and J by 0 bases, leaving 15 bases between them. The CDR3 length is 16 residues. CDR3 in amino acids: CASTPTGAATNEKLFF. The CDR3 DNA follows: TGTGCCAGTACCCCGACAGGAGCTGCAACTAATGAAAAACTGTTTTTT.